This TCR beta chain was sequenced in a study of control samples from healthy donors and cancer patients. Data came from immunoSEQ multiplex PCR; TCRdb stores just in-frame clones and leaves some out. The sample holds approximately 180,000 clones; 80% to 95% are singletons and the top ten take 2% to 2.5%. With 6 bases removed from V and 9 bases from J, the gap between germline ends came to 11 bases. The CDR3 consists of 11 residues. Germline CDR1 is MNHEY and CDR2 is SVGEGT. The chain joins TRBV6-2 or TRBV6-3 to TRBJ1-1, with a possible D match to TRBD1 (5 bases). This receptor was identified in a woman in her 40s in good health. What was sequenced was blood. The CDR3 DNA follows: TGTGCCAGCAGCTTGGGGCTTAAAGCTTTCTTT. This sequence encodes CASSLGLKAFF.